This passage covers 21 T cell receptor beta chains from one sample sequenced in a study of T cells after somatic rescue of genetic block. Sequencing used immunoSEQ multiplex PCR; TCRdb keeps in-frame clones, though not all of them. The sample comprises approximately 78,000 clones, approximately 90% of which are singletons, and around 2.8% rests with the top ten. Material: peripheral blood mononuclear cells (PBMCs). All receptors come from a man younger than 40.

V usage is TRBV6-5 and J usage is TRBJ2-7, with D maybe TRBD1 (6 bases). The CDR3 spans 15 residues. Trimming took 2 bases from V and 3 from J, leaving 14 bases between them. The germline V gene has CDR1 MNHEY and CDR2 SVGAGI. CDR3 DNA sequence: TGTGCCAGCAGTTACGGCAGGGACATCGGCTACGAGCAGTACTTC. It specifies CASSYGRDIGYEQYF.

This rearrangement joins TRBV5-1 to TRBJ2-1; D not resolved. The V gene lost 0 bases and the J gene lost 0 bases, with 7 bases spanning the gap. The CDR3 sequence is 15 residues long. CDR1 SGHRS and CDR2 YFSETQ come from the germline V gene. Here the CDR3 DNA reads TGCGCCAGCAGCTTGGAAGCAAGCTCCTACAATGAGCAGTTCTTC. Translation: CASSLEASSYNEQFF.

The chain carries TRBV5-6 and TRBJ2-3; a weak D match, TRBD2 (6 bases). Trimming cost V 4 bases and J 7 bases, with 13 bases left between them. Germline V lookup: CDR1 SGHDT, CDR2 YYEEEE. CDR3 length equals 13 residues. The CDR3 coding sequence is TGTGCCAGCAGCATCGGCGGGGTCTATACGCAGTATTTT. Its protein product is CASSIGGVYTQYF.

The chain carries TRBV6-6 and TRBJ2-7, with D unresolved. Germline lookup yields CDR1 MNHNY and CDR2 SVGAGI (reference sequence). CDR3 length: 10 amino acids. Trimming took off 7 bases at V and 5 bases at J, with 6 bases between the two ends. CDR3 DNA sequence: TGTGCCAGCATTTATCACGAGCAGTACTTC. Its protein is CASIYHEQYF.

Only a few counts were recorded for this clone. This chain links TRBV19 with TRBJ2-7; the D is unclear. CDR1 and CDR2 from the germline V gene are LNHDA and SQIVND (reference sequence). There are 14 residues in the CDR3. V was trimmed by 3 bases and J by 4 bases, leaving 13 bases between them. CDR3 amino acids: CASSIGPTVYEQYF. The CDR3 DNA follows: TGTGCCAGTAGTATCGGGCCAACGGTGTACGAGCAGTACTTC.

This chain uses TRBV10-3 with TRBJ1-3; no clear D gene. Trimming stripped 0 bases from V and 2 bases from J, with 14 bases between. Germline lookup yields CDR1 ENHRY and CDR2 SYGVKD. This CDR3 has 17 amino acids. CDR3 protein: CAISESGVNRAGNTIYF. CDR3 bases: TGTGCCATCAGTGAGTCAGGAGTTAACAGAGCTGGAAACACCATATATTTT.

The J gene is TRBJ2-5, the V gene TRBV2; TRBD1 is a possible D gene (6 bases). The length of the CDR3 is 12 residues. Germline V CDR1 and CDR2: SNHLY, FYNNEI. With 4 bases removed from V and 6 bases from J, the gap between germline ends came to 9 bases. CDR3 in amino acids: CASSVDRQTQYF. For the CDR3, the DNA is TGTGCCAGCAGTGTGGACAGACAGACCCAGTACTTC.

The CDR3 loop is CASSPGGSNTEAFF. The CDR3, as DNA: TGTGCCAGCTCCCCCGGGGGGTCGAACACTGAAGCTTTCTTT. The chain couples TRBV18 to TRBJ1-1, with D possibly being TRBD1 (5 bases). Germline loops: CDR1 KGHSH, CDR2 LQKENI. Trimming left V 6 bases short and J 1 base short, with 12 bases between. CDR3 size: 14 residues.

V gene TRBV7-2 combines with J gene TRBJ2-1; D unresolved. CDR3 length: 13 residues. Trimming cost V 6 bases and J 5 bases, with 11 bases left between them. Germline V gene lookup returns CDR1 SGHTA and CDR2 FQGNSA. The CDR3 coding sequence is TGTGCCAGCAGTCAGAACTTAGACAATGAGCAGTTCTTC. Translated: CASSQNLDNEQFF.

V and J are TRBV2 and TRBJ2-5; D is unresolved. Per the germline V gene, CDR1 is SNHLY and CDR2 is FYNNEI. CDR3 length equals 16 residues. With 4 bases removed from V and 2 bases from J, the gap between germline ends came to 17 bases. The DNA for the CDR3 is TGTGCCAGCAGTGTTTGGCGCTACCGTCCTCAAGAGACCCAGTACTTC. Translating it yields CASSVWRYRPQETQYF.

The gene calls are TRBV4-2 and TRBJ1-6; D gene ambiguous. The V gene's germline CDR1 is LGHNA and CDR2 YNFKEQ. Trimming took off 4 bases at V and 8 bases at J, with 15 bases between the two ends. CDR3 size: 15 residues. CDR3 protein: CASSPQRWRDSPLHF. The CDR3 DNA is TGTGCCAGCAGCCCCCAAAGGTGGAGGGATTCACCCCTCCACTTT.

V is TRBV6-6 and J is TRBJ2-1; TRBD1 aligns across 10 bases. The trim removed 5 bases at V and 6 bases at J, leaving 7 bases unmatched. The CDR3 extends over 15 amino acids. Germline CDR1 reads MNHNY; CDR2 reads SVGAGI (reference sequence). CDR3 in amino acids: CASSTKTGGGNEQFF. The CDR3 DNA reads TGTGCCAGCAGTACCAAGACAGGGGGCGGCAATGAGCAGTTCTTC.

This clone is a singleton in its sample. The V call is TRBV27, the J call TRBJ1-2; 11 nucleotides agree with TRBD1. The CDR3 length is 16 residues. Germline V gene lookup returns CDR1 MNHEY and CDR2 SMNVEV (reference sequence). V lost 4 bases to trimming and J lost 4 bases; unmatched junction nucleotides: 8. DNA for the CDR3: TGTGCCAGCAGTTATTCCTCCGGGACAGGGGGCTATGGCTACACCTTC. Amino acids: CASSYSSGTGGYGYTF.

In this sample, this clone turned up a few times. V gene TRBV4-1 combines with J gene TRBJ1-6, with 9 bases lining up with TRBD1. The germline gives CDR1 MGHRA, CDR2 YSYEKL. The CDR3 is 15 residues long. Losses at the gene ends were 5 bases for V and 7 bases for J; bases not matched to a gene: 6. Here the CDR3 DNA reads TGCGCCAGCAGCACCCGGGACAGGGAAAATTCACCCCTCCACTTT. It is translated as CASSTRDRENSPLHF.

This rearrangement joins TRBV7-9 to TRBJ2-1, with D uncertain. The CDR3 contains 14 residues. Germline values: CDR1 SEHNR, CDR2 FQNEAQ (reference sequence). The V end lost 3 bases, the J end lost 3 bases, and 9 bases lay between the germline ends. CDR3 loop: CASSFPPFYNEQFF. The CDR3, as DNA: TGTGCCAGCAGCTTCCCCCCATTCTACAATGAGCAGTTCTTC.

This clone has only one observation. The V gene is TRBV4-1, the J gene TRBJ2-3, with TRBD2 matching 10 bases. Germline-derived CDR1 and CDR2 are MGHRA and YSYEKL. This CDR3 spans 16 amino acids. V was clipped by 3 bases and J by 0 bases; unmatched bases: 3. The DNA for the CDR3 is TGCGCCAGCAGCCAGGGGACTAGCGCTAGCACAGATACGCAGTATTTT. Translation: CASSQGTSASTDTQYF.

V and J are TRBV27 and TRBJ2-1; TRBD2 matches at 7 bases. V was pared by 2 bases and J by 4 bases, with 5 bases of the junction left unmatched. CDR3 length: 15 residues. From germline, CDR1 is MNHEY and CDR2 SMNVEV (reference sequence). The CDR3 spells CASSLKLAGYNEQFF. CDR3 nucleotides: TGTGCCAGCAGTTTAAAGTTAGCGGGTTACAATGAGCAGTTCTTC.

The V and J genes are TRBV29-1 and TRBJ2-7; D gene uncertain. V dropped 4 bases and J dropped 1 base, with 11 bases sitting between them. From germline, CDR1 is SQVTM and CDR2 ANQGSEA. CDR3 length: 13 residues. As DNA, the CDR3 is TGCAGCGTTGCCAGGTCGAGATCCTACGAGCAGTACTTC. Translating gives CSVARSRSYEQYF.

The chain is built from TRBV2 and TRBJ1-1; tentatively, D is TRBD1 (5 bases). This CDR3 has 13 amino acids. V dropped 6 bases and J dropped 1 base, with 9 bases sitting between them. The germline V gene encodes CDR1 SNHLY and CDR2 FYNNEI. The CDR3 loop is CASRETGNTEAFF. The CDR3 DNA reads TGTGCCAGCAGGGAAACAGGGAACACTGAAGCTTTCTTT. The whole variable domain, remainder taken from reference TRBV2 and TRBJ1-1, is EPEVTQTPSHQVTQMGQEVILRCVPISNHLYFYWYRQILGQKVEFLVSFYNNEISEKSEIFDDQFSVERPDGSNFTLKIRSTKLEDSAMYFCASRETGNTEAFFGQGTRLTVV.

The V and J genes are TRBV2 and TRBJ1-1, with D possibly being TRBD1 (5 bases). CDR1 and CDR2 (germline): SNHLY, FYNNEI. This CDR3 has 14 residues. The V end lost 1 base, the J end lost 3 bases, and 9 bases lay between the germline ends. The CDR3 is CASSEEGSHTEAFF. The CDR3 bases are TGTGCCAGCAGTGAAGAGGGGTCTCACACTGAAGCTTTCTTT. Drawing the rest from reference TRBV2 and TRBJ1-1, the complete variable domain is EPEVTQTPSHQVTQMGQEVILRCVPISNHLYFYWYRQILGQKVEFLVSFYNNEISEKSEIFDDQFSVERPDGSNFTLKIRSTKLEDSAMYFCASSEEGSHTEAFFGQGTRLTVV.

The chain joins TRBV4-1 to TRBJ2-5; TRBD2 aligns across 13 bases. The CDR3 has 16 amino acids. Losses at the gene ends were 0 bases for V and 4 bases for J; bases not matched to a gene: 2. From germline, CDR1 is MGHRA and CDR2 YSYEKL. Here the CDR3 DNA reads TGCGCCAGCAGCCAAGAAAGACTAGCGGGGGGAGAGACCCAGTACTTC. The encoded protein is CASSQERLAGGETQYF.